This T cell receptor beta chain was obtained from a study of Graves' ophthalmopathy and Graves' hyperthyroidism. Study details: Peripheral blood (taken before any treatment) was collected at initial diagnosis.

There are many counts of this clonotype. Trimming took off 4 bases at V and 7 bases at J, with 14 bases between the two ends. This CDR3 has 13 amino acids. Germline loops: CDR1 SGHVS, CDR2 FNYEAQ. Amplification targeted the TCR beta CDR3 regions, with RNA transcripts as the source material. First-round RT-PCR with HTBI primers preceded a second-round multiplex PCR. One entry per CDR3 protein results from TCRdb running MiXCR on the multiplex PCR reads. The sample holds a few hundred thousand distinct CDR3 sequences, 20% to 25% seen once. Active ophthalmopathy (CAS at least 3, NOSPECS at least 4), lasting under 3 months. The study excluded patients with other autoimmune diseases, uncontrolled infections, pregnancy or lactation. Clinical symptoms and serum thyroxine were used for diagnosis; TRAb, thyroid ultrasound and orbital computed tomography were also relied on.

Sequenced input: peripheral blood. The TCR sequence derives from a woman between 50 and 59 years old with Graves' ophthalmopathy. The chain links TRBV7-6 to TRBJ2-7; the D gene is possibly TRBD2 (7 bases). CDR3 in amino acids: CASSYGGGNEQYF. DNA of the CDR3: TGTGCCAGCAGCTATGGGGGGGGCAATGAGCAGTACTTC.